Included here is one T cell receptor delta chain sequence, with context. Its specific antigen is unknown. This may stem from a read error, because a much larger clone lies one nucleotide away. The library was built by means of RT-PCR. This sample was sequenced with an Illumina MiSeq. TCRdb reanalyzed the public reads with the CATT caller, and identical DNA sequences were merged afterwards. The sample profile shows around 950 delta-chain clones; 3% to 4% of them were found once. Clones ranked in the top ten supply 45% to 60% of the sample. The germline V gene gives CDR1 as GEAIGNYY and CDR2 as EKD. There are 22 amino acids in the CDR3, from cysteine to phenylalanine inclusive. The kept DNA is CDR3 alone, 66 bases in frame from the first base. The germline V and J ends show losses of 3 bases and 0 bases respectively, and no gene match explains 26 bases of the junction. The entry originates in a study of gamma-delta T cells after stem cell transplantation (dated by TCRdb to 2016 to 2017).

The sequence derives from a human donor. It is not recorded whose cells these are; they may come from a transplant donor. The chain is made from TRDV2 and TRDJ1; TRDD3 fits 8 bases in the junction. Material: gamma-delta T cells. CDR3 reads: CACDPIGPTGGSSGPHTDKLIF. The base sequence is TGTGCCTGTGACCCAATTGGTCCAACTGGGGGTTCCTCAGGACCGCACACCGATAAACTCATCTTT.